What follows describes a single T cell receptor beta chain. What it binds is not known. The source of the sample is a study of blood T cells in healthy people across ages. Study-wide results and limits: TCR beta diversity was tightly associated with the proportion of naive T cells.

Next came a second PCR, run for roughly 6 to 11 cycles, which used a sample-barcoded 5' primer along with a J-beta primer mix. With 12 random nucleotides, a template-switch adaptor tagged each individual cDNA molecule. One entry per CDR3 protein, called by TCRdb with MiXCR from the 5' RACE reads. The sample holds over 1,200,000 distinct CDR3 sequences; approximately 59% are singletons and the top ten take roughly 7%. Germline-derived CDR1 and CDR2 are DFQATT and SNEGSKA (reference sequence). The CDR3 spans 14 residues. V was clipped by 0 bases and J by 7 bases, with 10 bases between them. Each individual donor underwent a draw of about 9.1 milliliters of peripheral blood. PBMCs, at least 7 million per sample, were isolated.

The sequenced sample was blood. The chain carries TRBV20-1 and TRBJ1-6, with D possibly being TRBD1 (5 bases). The TCR originated in a man between 18 and 35 years old in good health. The chain's CDR3 is CSARDRGRNSPLHF. The CDR3 bases are TGCAGTGCTAGAGATCGGGGGAGAAATTCACCCCTCCACTTT.